This TCR beta chain was observed in a study of blood T cell repertoires in COVID-19. Study as a whole: Sites in the United States, Italy and Spain provided acute and convalescent COVID-19 samples.

Source study methods: Amplification with reference gene primers provided the estimates of nucleated cell counts. The table came from immunoSEQ multiplex PCR; TCRdb's copy has only in-frame clones and leaves some out. V and J calls and clone size are as listed in that table; D and trimming were resolved from the DNA. The data contain 100,000 to 110,000 clones, about 90% of them seen just once; the ten biggest clones take up under 5.5%. V shed 6 bases, J shed 14 bases, and the junction held 13 bases outside the gene matches. CDR3 length: 13 amino acids. Germline V gene data show CDR1 as MNHNY and CDR2 as SVGAGI (reference sequence).

The sample comprised peripheral blood. The chain is built from TRBV6-6 and TRBJ2-1; TRBD2 aligns across 7 bases. The sequence derives from a human donor in a cohort sampled during active COVID-19. The CDR3 loop reads CASSETGTTVEFF. In nucleotides, the CDR3 is TGTGCCAGCAGCGAAACCGGGACTACAGTTGAGTTCTTC.